The sequence of this T cell receptor beta chain was determined in a study of T cells expressing NK-cell markers. TCRdb re-called the 5' RACE reads and shows each CDR3 protein once, DNA omitted. This repertoire includes about 110,000 distinct CDR3 sequences. This CDR3 is 16 amino acids long. Germline values: CDR1 SGHNT, CDR2 YYREEE (reference sequence). Source material: blood T cells: a sorted CD56 or NKG2C T cell subset, CD4+ or CD8+ T cells, or bulk PBMC T cells (not recorded which). The V gene is TRBV5-4, the J gene TRBJ2-1; checking the TCRdb D call of TRBD2 is not possible without DNA. This clonotype was sampled from a woman aged 18 to 75 in good health. The CDR3 here is CASSFGGDYGYNEQFF.